The 25 T cell receptor beta chains below come from one sample, sequenced in a study of beta chain features in type 1 diabetes. What was sequenced were expressed TCRB transcripts, since all of the isolated RNA had been reverse transcribed. TCRdb's table, derived via immunoSEQ multiplex PCR, lists solely in-frame clones and lacks some. The sample has fewer than 250,000 clones, roughly 14% seen once. Sequencing was done on a sample of naive CD4+ T cells from blood. Source of these receptors: a middle-aged woman in good health.

This clone was counted only a few times. The chain carries TRBV6-1 and TRBJ1-5; the D gene is possibly TRBD1 (6 bases). The CDR3 is 14 amino acids. Trimming left V 4 bases short and J 3 bases short, with 10 bases between. Germline CDR1 reads MNHNS; CDR2 reads SASEGT. The CDR3 loop reads CASSAQGLNQPQHF. CDR3 nucleotides: TGTGCCAGCAGTGCACAGGGCCTCAATCAGCCCCAGCATTTT.

In DNA, the CDR3 is TGTGCCAGCAGCTGGTTAACAGGGGATAAGTACTTC. Protein sequence: CASSWLTGDKYF. This sequence joins TRBV5-6 and TRBJ2-7, with 7 bases matching TRBD1. V gave up 3 bases and J gave up 11 bases; unmatched junction bases: 8. This CDR3 spans 12 amino acids. The V gene's germline CDR1 is SGHDT and CDR2 YYEEEE.

The chain employs TRBV5-4 and TRBJ2-2; 7 bases are a match to TRBD1. CDR3 length equals 16 residues. Germline-derived CDR1 and CDR2 are SGHNT and YYREEE (reference sequence). The J segment lost 4 bases and the V segment lost 0 bases, leaving 6 bases of the junction unmatched. CDR3 DNA: TGTGCCAGCAGCTTGGATGGGACAGCGGTCACCGGGGAGCTGTTTTTT. Its translation is CASSLDGTAVTGELFF.

In this sample, this clone turned up a few times. The V call is TRBV10-3, the J call TRBJ2-5, with D perhaps matching TRBD1 (5 bases). Germline lookup yields CDR1 ENHRY and CDR2 SYGVKD. The CDR3 consists of 13 residues. V was cut by 6 bases and J by 5 bases, with 13 bases left in between. The CDR3 region is CAIRLGVSETQYF. CDR3 nucleotides: TGTGCCATCAGGCTAGGGGTTAGCGAGACCCAGTACTTC.

Only a few counts were recorded for this clone. V is TRBV5-4 and J is TRBJ1-1; D ambiguous. This CDR3 comprises 18 residues. V was trimmed by 0 bases and J by 0 bases, leaving 18 bases between them. Germline values: CDR1 SGHNT, CDR2 YYREEE (reference sequence). The CDR3 spells CASSLAGRLAPMNTEAFF. The CDR3 DNA sequence: TGTGCCAGCAGCTTGGCCGGCAGGTTGGCTCCGATGAACACTGAAGCTTTCTTT.

This clone was picked up a small number of times. The chain is built from TRBV7-9 and TRBJ2-5, with D possibly TRBD2 on 6 matching bases. This CDR3 is built from 16 residues. The germline V and J ends were trimmed by 1 base and 4 bases, with 16 bases remaining between them. The germline gives CDR1 SEHNR, CDR2 FQNEAQ (reference sequence). The CDR3 loop is CASSLEGTLLAETQYF. CDR3 DNA: TGTGCCAGCAGCTTAGAAGGGACTCTCCTTGCAGAGACCCAGTACTTC.

The sample holds a few counts of this clone. The rearrangement uses TRBV7-8 and TRBJ2-1; D perhaps matches TRBD1 (5 bases). The V and J ends lost 5 bases and 4 bases respectively, with 15 bases between them. CDR3 length: 15 amino acids. Germline V CDR1 and CDR2: SGHVS, FQNEAQ. DNA of the CDR3: TGTGCCAGCAGCGCCCGATTAGGGGCGTACAATGAGCAGTTCTTC. This translates into CASSARLGAYNEQFF.

This clone was seen a handful of times. The chain links TRBV4-3 to TRBJ2-1; 12 positions agree with TRBD2. CDR1 is LGHNA, CDR2 YSLEER, per germline. V lost 0 bases and J lost 10; bases outside the gene matches: 7. The CDR3 is 16 residues long. The CDR3 sequence is CASSQDHLAGGQEQFF. As DNA, the CDR3 is TGCGCCAGCAGCCAAGATCACCTAGCGGGGGGGCAGGAGCAGTTCTTC.

The chain carries TRBV5-1 and TRBJ2-5; maybe TRBD2 (6 bases). CDR1 is SGHRS and CDR2 is YFSETQ in the germline V gene. Trimming took off 0 bases at V and 3 bases at J, with 12 bases between the two ends. This CDR3 spans 15 amino acids. CDR3 DNA sequence: TGCGCCAGCAGCTTGGGGCGGGGCGAAAAAGAGACCCAGTACTTC. Its translation is CASSLGRGEKETQYF.

This clone was observed a handful of times. This chain uses TRBV7-9 with TRBJ2-5; the match to TRBD2 covers 13 bases. Germline CDR1 reads SEHNR; CDR2 reads FQNEAQ (reference sequence). V gave up 5 bases and J gave up 3 bases; unmatched junction bases: 6. This CDR3 has 16 amino acids. The CDR3 coding sequence is TGTGCCAGCAGCCCATCCGGACTAGCGGGGGAAGAGACCCAGTACTTC. Encoded protein: CASSPSGLAGEETQYF. Complete variable domain (other parts from reference TRBV7-9 and TRBJ2-5): DTGVSQNPRHKITKRGQNVTFRCDPISEHNRLYWYRQTLGQGPEFLTYFQNEAQLEKSRLLSDRFSAERPKGSFSTLEIQRTEQGDSAMYLCASSPSGLAGEETQYFGPGTRLLVL.

V usage is TRBV7-8 and J usage is TRBJ2-7; TRBD2 matches 7 bases. Germline CDR1 SGHVS, CDR2 FQNEAQ. V gave up 1 base and J gave up 3 bases; unmatched junction bases: 12. This CDR3 spans 17 amino acids. The CDR3 sequence: CASSLGRWEGTSYEQYF. CDR3 sequence (DNA): TGTGCCAGCAGCTTAGGGAGATGGGAGGGCACCAGCTACGAGCAGTACTTC.

The chain has TRBV14 and TRBJ1-3; 8 bases match TRBD1. The CDR3 consists of 18 residues. Unmatched junction bases numbered 10, after V lost 0 bases and J lost 3 bases. Germline CDR1 SGHDN, CDR2 FVKESK. The CDR3 nucleotides read TGTGCCAGCAGCCAAGACTGGACAGGGTTCTCTGTTGGAAACACCATATATTTT. Its translation is CASSQDWTGFSVGNTIYF.

There are a few counts of this clone. The rearrangement links TRBV9 to TRBJ2-3, with 9 bases identical to TRBD1. Germline assignment: CDR1 SGDLS and CDR2 YYNGEE. After removal of 3 bases from V and 3 bases from J, the junction contained 5 bases not matched to a gene. The CDR3 is 15 amino acids. The chain's CDR3 is CASSGGQGRTDTQYF. The CDR3 DNA follows: TGTGCCAGCAGCGGGGGACAGGGACGAACAGATACGCAGTATTTT.

The sample holds a few counts of this clone. The chain carries TRBV4-1 and TRBJ2-7; D is possibly TRBD1 (5 bases). The CDR3 contains 17 residues. Trimming took off 0 bases at V and 0 bases at J, with 15 bases between the two ends. Per germline, CDR1 MGHRA and CDR2 YSYEKL. CDR3 in DNA: TGCGCCAGCAGCCAAGAAAGGGGCCAGGGCCCCTCCTACGAGCAGTACTTC. This gives the protein CASSQERGQGPSYEQYF.

The genes are TRBV10-3 and TRBJ2-7; D not certain. This CDR3 is built from 14 residues. Deletions cut 1 base from V and 1 base from J, with 8 bases between. Germline-derived CDR1 and CDR2 are ENHRY and SYGVKD. CDR3 loop: CAISELQESYEQYF. In DNA form, the CDR3 reads TGTGCCATCAGTGAGTTGCAGGAATCCTACGAGCAGTACTTC.

This chain connects TRBV2 to TRBJ2-6; 7 bases are shared with TRBD1. The CDR3 loop spans 18 amino acids. J lost 4 bases, V lost 3 bases, and 12 bases had no gene match. The germline CDR1 and CDR2 sequences are SNHLY and FYNNEI. The CDR3 bases are TGTGCCAGCAGTGAGCCTGGAATGACAGGGATCGGGGCCAACGTCCTGACTTTC. This encodes CASSEPGMTGIGANVLTF.

This clone has just a few counts. V and J are TRBV4-1 and TRBJ2-7; D not certain. This CDR3 contains 17 residues. Germline-derived CDR1 and CDR2 are MGHRA and YSYEKL. The V gene lost 0 bases and the J gene lost 5 bases, with 20 bases spanning the gap. In DNA, the CDR3 is TGCGCCAGCAGCCAAGATTTGTCAGGATCAGGTCCGAACGAGCAGTACTTC. It encodes CASSQDLSGSGPNEQYF.

The rearrangement links TRBV9 to TRBJ1-1, with D maybe TRBD1 (5 bases). The CDR3 spans 15 residues. CDR1 is SGDLS and CDR2 is YYNGEE in the germline V gene. V lost 0 bases, J lost 4 bases, and 13 bases lay in between. This CDR3 is CASSVEGQGTTEAFF. The CDR3 coding sequence is TGTGCCAGCAGCGTAGAAGGGCAGGGCACCACTGAAGCTTTCTTT.

There are a few counts of this clone. This chain uses TRBV5-1 with TRBJ1-1; 7 nucleotides match TRBD1. This CDR3 comprises 14 residues. The germline CDR1 and CDR2 sequences are SGHRS and YFSETQ. With V trimmed by 4 bases and J by 0 bases, 3 bases remained unmatched. As DNA, the CDR3 is TGCGCCAGCAGCCCAGGGGGGCTGAACACTGAAGCTTTCTTT. Protein: CASSPGGLNTEAFF.

A few counts support this clone. V usage is TRBV9 and J usage is TRBJ2-4; 10 bases are shared with TRBD1. Losses at the gene ends were 4 bases for V and 1 base for J; bases not matched to a gene: 11. Germline CDR1 reads SGDLS; CDR2 reads YYNGEE. The CDR3 contains 18 residues. CDR3: CASSPPGGTGEAKNIQYF. CDR3 in DNA: TGTGCCAGCAGCCCCCCCGGGGGGACAGGGGAGGCCAAAAACATTCAGTACTTC. The variable domain in full, completed from reference TRBV9 and TRBJ2-4, reads DSGVTQTPKHLITATGQRVTLRCSPRSGDLSVYWYQQSLDQGLQFLIQYYNGEERAKGNILERFSAQQFPDLHSELNLSSLELGDSALYFCASSPPGGTGEAKNIQYFGAGTRLSVL.

The chain carries TRBV11-3 and TRBJ2-2; 8 positions match TRBD1. Looked up from germline, CDR1 is SGHNT and CDR2 is YENEEA. V was clipped by 5 bases and J by 7 bases; unmatched bases: 9. The CDR3 has 15 amino acids. The CDR3 region is CASSNDRGRGGELFF. The CDR3, as DNA: TGTGCCAGCAGCAATGACAGGGGTAGAGGCGGGGAGCTGTTTTTT. Filled out from reference TRBV11-3 and TRBJ2-2, the complete variable domain reads EAGVVQSPRYKIIEKKQPVAFWCNPISGHNTLYWYLQNLGQGPELLIRYENEEAVDDSQLPKDRFSAERLKGVDSTLKIQPAELGDSAVYLCASSNDRGRGGELFFGEGSRLTVL.

For this clone: The same CDR3 can be traced to other DNA sequences in this sample. The chain couples TRBV7-2 to TRBJ1-2; TRBD1 might be the D (6 bases). The CDR3 runs to 14 residues. Trimming removed 6 bases from V and 2 bases from J, with 13 bases in between. CDR1 SGHTA and CDR2 FQGNSA come from the germline V gene. The CDR3 DNA is TGTGCCAGCAGTCATGGACAGTCCAACTATGGCTACACCTTC. It is translated as CASSHGQSNYGYTF.

The chain uses TRBV9 and TRBJ1-2; maybe TRBD1 (5 bases). With 3 bases removed from V and 1 base from J, the gap between germline ends came to 16 bases. The CDR3 totals 16 residues. From germline, CDR1 is SGDLS and CDR2 YYNGEE. CDR3 region: CASSARLGGDNYGYTF. The CDR3 nucleotides read TGTGCCAGCAGCGCGCGACTTGGAGGGGATAACTATGGCTACACCTTC.

V gene TRBV25-1 combines with J gene TRBJ2-6; 9 bases align to TRBD1. Trimming cost V 5 bases and J 10 bases; bases outside gene matches: 6. In germline, CDR1 is MGHDK, CDR2 SYGVNS. This CDR3 contains 14 residues. The CDR3 protein is CASSQTGGVNVLTF. DNA of the CDR3: TGTGCCAGCAGTCAAACAGGGGGCGTAAACGTCCTGACTTTC.

This clone appeared a few times. The chain has TRBV5-1 and TRBJ2-7; D is unclear. The germline gives CDR1 SGHRS, CDR2 YFSETQ. CDR3 size: 12 residues. The V gene lost 0 bases and the J gene lost 5 bases, with 6 bases spanning the gap. The CDR3 loop reads CASSLANNEQYF. The CDR3 coding sequence is TGCGCCAGCAGCTTGGCGAACAACGAGCAGTACTTC.